Included here is one T cell receptor (beta chain) sequence, with context. This sample was taken from a study of blood T cell repertoires in COVID-19. Germline V lookup: CDR1 KGHSH, CDR2 LQKENI. V dropped 6 bases and J dropped 5; count of bases not matched to a gene: 7. The CDR3 is 13 residues long. Original analysis: Using reference gene primer amplification, nucleated cell counts were estimated. Data came from immunoSEQ multiplex PCR; TCRdb stores just in-frame clones and leaves some out. That table is the source of V, J and clone size, and D and trimming were worked out from the DNA. The sample has approximately 200,000 clones, 86% seen once.

Sequenced material: PBMCs or T cells enriched from blood (not recorded which). The rearrangement uses TRBV18 and TRBJ2-7; 7 bases map to TRBD1. The clonotype originates from a woman aged 25 to 39 who had been exposed to COVID-19. In DNA form, the CDR3 reads TGTGCCAGCTCCCCCGTAGGGGGCCACGAGCAGTACTTC. Translated: CASSPVGGHEQYF. Supplemented by reference TRBV18 and TRBJ2-7, the full variable domain reads NAGVMQNPRHLVRRRGQEARLRCSPMKGHSHVYWYRQLPEEGLKFMVYLQKENIIDESGMPKERFSAEFPKEGPSILRIQQVVRGDSAAYFCASSPVGGHEQYFGPGTRLTVT.